What follows describes a single T cell receptor (beta chain). This sample stems from a study of blood T cell repertoires in COVID-19. V was clipped by 0 bases and J by 0 bases; unmatched bases: 7. This CDR3 contains 19 residues. Germline V gene sequence: CDR1 KGHDR, CDR2 SFDVKD. Libraries were prepared by immunoSEQ multiplex PCR; TCRdb keeps only in-frame clonotypes and omits some of them. Among about 190,000 clones, about 80% were seen once, and the ten largest hold approximately 15%. The chain is built from TRBV24-1 and TRBJ2-3, with 11 bases matching TRBD2. Material: peripheral blood. This TCR came from a man younger than 45 with active or convalescent COVID-19. The CDR3 DNA reads TGTGCCACCAGTGATTTGGGCCTAGCGGGAGGTACTAGCACAGATACGCAGTATTTT. Translating gives CATSDLGLAGGTSTDTQYF.